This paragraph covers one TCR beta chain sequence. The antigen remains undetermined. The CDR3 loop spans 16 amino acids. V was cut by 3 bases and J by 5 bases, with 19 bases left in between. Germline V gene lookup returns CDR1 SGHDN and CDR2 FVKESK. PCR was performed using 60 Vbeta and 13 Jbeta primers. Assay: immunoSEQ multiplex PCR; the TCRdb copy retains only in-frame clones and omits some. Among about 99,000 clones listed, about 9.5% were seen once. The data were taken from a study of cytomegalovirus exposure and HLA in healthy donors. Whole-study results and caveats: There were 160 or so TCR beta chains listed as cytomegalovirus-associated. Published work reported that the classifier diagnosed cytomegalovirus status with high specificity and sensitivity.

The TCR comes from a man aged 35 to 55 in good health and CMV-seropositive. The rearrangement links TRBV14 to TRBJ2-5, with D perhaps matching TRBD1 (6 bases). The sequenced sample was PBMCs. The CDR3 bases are TGTGCCAGCAGCCAGTGGGGGCGAGGAGCCCAGGAGACCCAGTACTTC. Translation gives CASSQWGRGAQETQYF. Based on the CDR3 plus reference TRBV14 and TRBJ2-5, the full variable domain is EAGVTQFPSHSVIEKGQTVTLRCDPISGHDNLYWYRRVMGKEIKFLLHFVKESKQDESGMPNNRFLAERTGGTYSTLKVQPAELEDSGVYFCASSQWGRGAQETQYFGPGTRLLVL.